The 11 T cell receptor beta chains below come from one sample, sequenced in a study of T cell responses to AZD1222 COVID-19 vaccine. TCRdb's copy holds only in-frame clones and misses some; the assay was immunoSEQ multiplex PCR. This sample yields 120,000 or so clones, of which over 75% are seen a single time; under 11% belongs to the top ten. The sequencing here drew on peripheral blood, taken on day 0 of AZD1222 vaccination. These receptors originate from an adult in good health.

Concerning this clone itself: One end of the junction fails to match germline, which may point to a read error. CDR3 DNA: TGTGCCAGTAGTTCACCGGACAGGGCCAATTCTTTC. It translates to CASSSPDRANSF. The chain couples TRBV19 to TRBJ1-2, with 8 nucleotides matching TRBD1. CDR1 is LNHDA, CDR2 SQIVND, per germline (reference sequence). The CDR3 contains 12 residues. The full variable domain, its missing parts supplied by reference TRBV19 and TRBJ1-2, is DGGITQSPKYLFRKEGQNVTLSCEQNLNHDAMYWYRQDPGQGLRLIYYSQIVNDFQKGDIAEGYSVSREKKESFPLTVTSAQKNPTAFYLCASSSPDRANSFGSGTRLTVV.

In this sample, this clone turned up once. This rearrangement joins TRBV30 to TRBJ1-2; possibly TRBD1 for D (6 bases). The germline V gene has CDR1 GTSNPN and CDR2 SVGIG (reference sequence). The CDR3 runs 13 residues. The ends were cut back, 5 bases at V and 4 bases at J, with 14 bases in the middle. This CDR3 reads CAWVGRDTYGYTF. For the CDR3, the DNA is TGTGCCTGGGTGGGCCGGGACACCTATGGCTACACCTTC.

The CDR3 DNA reads as TGCGCCAGCAGCCCACACTCTCCTAGCCGCGACCCATACGAGCAGTACTTC. This encodes CASSPHSPSRDPYEQYF. The chain couples TRBV4-1 to TRBJ2-7, with a possible D match to TRBD2 (5 bases). V lost 4 bases to trimming and J lost 4 bases, with 23 bases between them. The V gene's germline CDR1 is MGHRA and CDR2 YSYEKL. This CDR3 contains 17 residues.

The V gene is TRBV5-1, the J gene TRBJ2-3, with 11 bases fitting TRBD2. Trimming took 1 base from V and 4 from J; bases not matched to a gene: 2. The CDR3 spans 15 residues. Germline CDR1 and CDR2: SGHRS and YFSETQ. CDR3 protein: CASSLRLAGSDTQYF. CDR3 nucleotides: TGCGCCAGCAGCTTGAGACTAGCGGGATCAGATACGCAGTATTTT.

The gene calls are TRBV19 and TRBJ1-5; possibly TRBD1 for D (5 bases). The CDR3 totals 14 residues. The germline V and J ends were trimmed by 4 bases and 2 bases, with 9 bases remaining between them. Germline V lookup: CDR1 LNHDA, CDR2 SQIVND (reference sequence). The CDR3 region has the DNA TGTGCCAGTAGTAGGGGGGATCGCAATCAGCCCCAGCATTTT. Translation: CASSRGDRNQPQHF.

The gene calls are TRBV5-6 and TRBJ2-2, with a tentative D call TRBD1 (6 bases). Germline V CDR1 and CDR2: SGHDT, YYEEEE. V shed 4 bases and J shed 8 bases, with 15 bases lying between them. The CDR3 totals 14 residues. The CDR3 bases are TGTGCCAGCAGCCCTACTGGGACATATGGGGAGCTGTTTTTT. Translation: CASSPTGTYGELFF.

CDR3 coding DNA: TGTGCCAGTAGTCAATTCCGGGGGTCCGGGGAGCTGTTTTTT. This codes for CASSQFRGSGELFF. V is TRBV19 and J is TRBJ2-2, with D possibly TRBD2 on 6 matching bases. Germline CDR1 and CDR2: LNHDA and SQIVND (reference sequence). The CDR3 extends over 14 amino acids. Trimming shortened V by 5 bases and J by 6 bases, and 13 bases separated the two germline ends.

The chain has TRBV5-5 and TRBJ1-1; 8 nucleotides agree with TRBD1. With 4 bases clipped from V and 2 bases from J, the junction kept 4 bases outside the gene matches. The CDR3 is 14 amino acids. CDR1 is SGHKS and CDR2 is YYEKEE in the germline V gene (reference sequence). The CDR3 here is CASSLDRDNTEAFF. The CDR3, as DNA: TGTGCCAGCAGCCTGGACAGGGATAACACTGAAGCTTTCTTT. Based on the CDR3 plus reference TRBV5-5 and TRBJ1-1, the full variable domain is DAGVTQSPTHLIKTRGQQVTLRCSPISGHKSVSWYQQVLGQGPQFIFQYYEKEERGRGNFPDRFSARQFPNYSSELNVNALLLGDSALYLCASSLDRDNTEAFFGQGTRLTVV.

The V gene is TRBV5-1, the J gene TRBJ2-7, with D possibly called TRBD1 or TRBD2 (5 bases each). The CDR3 contains 13 residues. Germline CDR1 SGHRS, CDR2 YFSETQ. The V gene lost 0 bases and the J gene lost 2 bases, with 6 bases spanning the gap. DNA of the CDR3: TGCGCCAGCAGCTTGGGGGGGACCTACGAGCAGTACTTC. It yields the protein CASSLGGTYEQYF.

The chain carries TRBV5-5 and TRBJ1-4, with 7 bases aligning to TRBD1. CDR1 and CDR2 (germline): SGHKS, YYEKEE (reference sequence). The CDR3 consists of 16 residues. The V segment lost 0 bases and the J segment 6 bases; nucleotides outside the gene matches: 8. CDR3 loop: CASSLVPGTEDEKLFF. CDR3 coding DNA: TGTGCCAGCAGCTTGGTGCCCGGGACAGAAGATGAAAAACTGTTTTTT.

By share, this clone ranks as medium-sized (0.01 to 0.1%). This chain joins TRBV7-9 and TRBJ1-1; weak D call: TRBD1 (6 bases). The CDR3 is made up of 13 amino acids. The V and J ends lost 6 bases and 2 bases respectively, with 10 bases between them. Germline CDR1 SEHNR, CDR2 FQNEAQ (reference sequence). The CDR3 sequence is CASREGHNTEAFF. CDR3 bases: TGTGCCAGCAGGGAGGGACACAACACTGAAGCTTTCTTT.